This entry lists 6 T cell receptor beta chains sequenced from one sample in a study of identical twins. Each CDR3 protein is one row after TCRdb ran MiXCR on the 5' RACE reads. The sample includes 420,000 or so distinct CDR3 sequences, roughly 18% seen only once; the top ten take around 12%. The material sequenced was naive T cells sorted from blood. These TCRs come from a man aged 50 to 59 in good health.

This clonotype was seen more than once but under ten times. The V gene is TRBV19, the J gene TRBJ2-5, with 10 bases identical to TRBD1. This CDR3 spans 14 amino acids. V lost 5 bases and J lost 3; bases outside the gene matches: 3. Germline CDR1 LNHDA, CDR2 SQIVND (reference sequence). CDR3 amino acids: CASSRQGAEETQYF. In nucleotides, the CDR3 is TGTGCCAGTAGTCGACAGGGGGCAGAAGAGACCCAGTACTTC. Looking up the rest from reference TRBV19 and TRBJ2-5 gives the full variable domain: DGGITQSPKYLFRKEGQNVTLSCEQNLNHDAMYWYRQDPGQGLRLIYYSQIVNDFQKGDIAEGYSVSREKKESFPLTVTSAQKNPTAFYLCASSRQGAEETQYFGPGTRLLVL.

The table lists this clonotype with a few counts. This chain links TRBV6-2 or TRBV6-3 with TRBJ1-5, with D hard to call. Germline CDR1 reads MNHEY; CDR2 reads SVGEGT. Trimming removed 4 bases from V and 4 bases from J, with 8 bases in between. This CDR3 contains 13 residues. The CDR3 sequence is CASSSQENQPQHF. CDR3 nucleotides: TGTGCCAGCAGTTCCCAGGAAAATCAGCCCCAGCATTTT.

The chain is built from TRBV6-2 or TRBV6-3 and TRBJ2-5, with 12 bases aligning to TRBD2. Germline CDR1 is MNHEY and CDR2 is SVGEGT. The V gene end was trimmed by 2 bases and the J gene end by 9 bases; junction bases not matched to a gene: 13. The CDR3 has 17 residues. The CDR3 here is CASSYGLAGGAWTAQYF. The CDR3 nucleotides are TGTGCCAGCAGTTACGGGCTAGCGGGAGGGGCCTGGACGGCCCAGTACTTC.

This clonotype was detected ten times or more. The CDR3 spells CASTPTPRRTDTQYF. CDR3 bases: TGTGCCAGCACCCCAACCCCCCGTCGCACAGATACGCAGTATTTT. V usage is TRBV4-2 and J usage is TRBJ2-3; D is ambiguous. The germline V gene has CDR1 LGHNA and CDR2 YNFKEQ. Deletions cut 7 bases from V and 1 base from J, with 15 bases between. The CDR3 runs 15 residues.

This chain joins TRBV7-2 and TRBJ1-1, with TRBD1 as a possible D gene (6 bases). The germline V and J ends were trimmed by 6 bases and 10 bases, with 15 bases remaining between them. This CDR3 contains 12 residues. The germline V gene encodes CDR1 SGHTA and CDR2 FQGNSA. CDR3 residues: CASRPPTGRAFF. In nucleotides, the CDR3 is TGTGCCAGCAGACCTCCAACAGGGAGAGCTTTCTTT.

The CDR3 here is CASSIQGSETQYF. The CDR3 region has the DNA TGTGCCAGCAGCATACAGGGATCAGAGACCCAGTACTTC. This chain links TRBV28 with TRBJ2-5; weak D call: TRBD1 (6 bases). Germline V lookup: CDR1 MDHEN, CDR2 SYDVKM. CDR3 length: 13 residues. The V end lost 6 bases, the J end lost 4 bases, and 12 bases lay between the germline ends.